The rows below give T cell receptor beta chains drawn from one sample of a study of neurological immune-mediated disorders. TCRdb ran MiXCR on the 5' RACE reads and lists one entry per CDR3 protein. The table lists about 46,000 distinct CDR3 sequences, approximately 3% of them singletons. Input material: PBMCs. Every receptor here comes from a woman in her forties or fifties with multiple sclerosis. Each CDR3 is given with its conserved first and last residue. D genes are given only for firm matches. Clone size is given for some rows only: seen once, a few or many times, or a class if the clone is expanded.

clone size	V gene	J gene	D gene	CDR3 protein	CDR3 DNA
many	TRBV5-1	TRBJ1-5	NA	CASSLGAMGDPSYSNQPQHF	TGCGCCAGCAGCTTGGGGGCCATGGGGGACCCCTCTTATAGCAATCAGCCCCAGCATTTT
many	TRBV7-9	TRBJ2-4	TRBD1	CASSLAGTGLWYF	TGTGCCAGCAGCTTAGCCGGGACAGGGCTATGGTACTTC
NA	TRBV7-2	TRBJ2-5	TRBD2	CASRVGGGEETQYF	TGTGCCTCCAGGGTCGGCGGGGGAGAGGAGACCCAGTACTTC
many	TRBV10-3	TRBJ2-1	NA	CAISMGSLREQFF	TGTGCCATCAGTATGGGGTCCCTGAGGGAGCAGTTCTTC
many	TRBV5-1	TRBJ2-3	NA	CASSLYREPPTDTQYF	TGCGCCAGCAGCTTGTATCGGGAGCCCCCCACAGATACGCAGTATTTT
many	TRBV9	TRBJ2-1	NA	CASSVEGVPPNEQFF	TGTGCCAGCAGCGTAGAGGGGGTCCCCCCCAATGAGCAGTTCTTC
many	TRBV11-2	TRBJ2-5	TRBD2	CASSYPLRGGVMMETQYF	TGTGCCAGCAGCTACCCCCTTCGTGGGGGGGTTATGATGGAGACCCAGTACTTC
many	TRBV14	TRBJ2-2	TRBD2	CASSQLAGGPANTGELFF	TGTGCCAGCAGCCAACTAGCGGGGGGCCCCGCGAACACCGGGGAGCTGTTTTTT
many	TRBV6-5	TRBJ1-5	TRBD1	CASSFDRDNQPQHF	TGTGCCAGCAGTTTTGACAGGGACAATCAGCCCCAGCATTTT
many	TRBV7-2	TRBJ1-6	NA	CASSFLSMPRGSPLHF	TGTGCCAGCAGCTTCTTATCGATGCCGCGGGGTTCACCCCTCCACTTT
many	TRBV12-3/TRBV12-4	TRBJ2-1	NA	CASSSGGLHSYEQFF	TGTGCCAGCAGCTCCGGGGGGCTCCACTCCTATGAGCAGTTCTTC
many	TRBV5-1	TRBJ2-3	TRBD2	CASSWSGGGTDTQYF	TGCGCCAGCAGCTGGAGCGGGGGAGGCACAGATACGCAGTATTTT
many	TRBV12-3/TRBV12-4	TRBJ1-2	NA	CASSLGQTNYGYTF	TGTGCCAGCAGCCTCGGACAGACTAACTATGGCTACACCTTC
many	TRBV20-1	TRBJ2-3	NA	CSARMPSSGRPSTDTQYF	TGCAGTGCTAGGATGCCTTCGTCGGGACGGCCTAGCACAGATACGCAGTATTTT
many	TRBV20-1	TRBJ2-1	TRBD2	CSAINSGRAAYNEQFF	TGCAGTGCTATTAATAGCGGGAGGGCGGCCTACAATGAGCAGTTCTTC
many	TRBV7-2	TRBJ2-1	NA	CASTKNSNEQFF	TGTGCCAGCACCAAAAACTCTAATGAGCAGTTCTTC
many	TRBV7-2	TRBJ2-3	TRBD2	CASSLFRGGGLQGDTQYF	TGTGCCAGCAGCTTATTTCGCGGGGGGGGCTTACAGGGAGATACGCAGTATTTT
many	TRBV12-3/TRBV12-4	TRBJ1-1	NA	CASSSLSGSEAFF	TGTGCCAGCAGTTCCCTTTCGGGTAGTGAAGCTTTCTTT
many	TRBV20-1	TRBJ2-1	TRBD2	CSAPSAGSYNEQFF	TGCAGTGCCCCCTCAGCGGGGTCCTACAATGAGCAGTTCTTC
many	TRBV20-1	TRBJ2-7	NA	CSAEGHEQYF	TGCAGTGCTGAGGGACACGAGCAGTACTTC
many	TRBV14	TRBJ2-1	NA	CASSPLGYNEQFF	TGTGCCAGCAGCCCCCTAGGATACAATGAGCAGTTCTTC
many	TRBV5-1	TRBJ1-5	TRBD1	CASSLSPRGYHNSNQPQHF	TGCGCCAGCAGCTTATCTCCCAGGGGGTACCATAATAGCAATCAGCCCCAGCATTTT
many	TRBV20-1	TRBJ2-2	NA	CSANQAGANTGELFF	TGCAGTGCAAACCAAGCAGGGGCGAACACCGGGGAGCTGTTTTTT
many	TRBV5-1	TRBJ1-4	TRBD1	CASRTGTGYEKLFF	TGCGCCAGCAGAACCGGGACAGGGTATGAAAAACTGTTTTTT
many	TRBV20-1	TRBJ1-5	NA	CSARDGRDFSGNQPQHF	TGCAGTGCTAGGGACGGAAGGGACTTCTCGGGCAATCAGCCCCAGCATTTT
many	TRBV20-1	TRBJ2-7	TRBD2	CSAEAGASVEQYF	TGCAGTGCAGAAGCGGGAGCTTCGGTAGAGCAGTACTTC
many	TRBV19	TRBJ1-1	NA	CASSVPVMNTEAFF	TGTGCCAGTAGTGTTCCGGTGATGAACACTGAAGCTTTCTTT
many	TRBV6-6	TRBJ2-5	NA	CASSSRVFQETQYF	TGTGCCAGCAGTTCCAGGGTATTCCAAGAGACCCAGTACTTC
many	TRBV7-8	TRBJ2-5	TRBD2	CASNKRGPSETQYF	TGTGCCAGCAACAAGCGGGGGCCGTCGGAGACCCAGTACTTC
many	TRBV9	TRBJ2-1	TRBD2	CASRQRESVDEQFF	TGTGCCAGCAGGCAGCGGGAGAGCGTGGATGAGCAGTTCTTC
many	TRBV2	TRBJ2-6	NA	CASRTMGGQANVLTF	TGTGCCAGCAGAACCATGGGGGGTCAAGCCAACGTCCTGACTTTC
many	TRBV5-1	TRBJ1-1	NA	CASSLALNTEAFF	TGCGCCAGCAGCTTGGCTCTGAACACTGAAGCTTTCTTT
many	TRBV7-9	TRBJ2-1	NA	CASSPREWSSYNEQFF	TGTGCCAGCAGCCCGCGAGAATGGAGCTCCTACAATGAGCAGTTCTTC
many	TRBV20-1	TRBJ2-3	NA	CSAREKEGGTDTQYF	TGCAGTGCTAGAGAAAAGGAGGGTGGCACAGATACGCAGTATTTT
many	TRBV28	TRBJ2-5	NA	CASAEWRGEETQYF	TGTGCCAGCGCCGAGTGGAGAGGGGAAGAGACCCAGTACTTC
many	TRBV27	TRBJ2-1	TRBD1	CASRGQGAFYEQFF	TGTGCCAGCCGAGGACAGGGGGCGTTCTATGAGCAGTTCTTC
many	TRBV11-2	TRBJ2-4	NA	CASSPTGYIQYF	TGTGCCAGCAGCCCAACGGGGTACATTCAGTACTTC
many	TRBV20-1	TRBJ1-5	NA	CSAKAGWFENQPQHF	TGCAGTGCAAAAGCCGGGTGGTTCGAGAATCAGCCCCAGCATTTT
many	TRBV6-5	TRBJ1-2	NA	CASSYAGRADYGYTF	TGTGCCAGCAGTTACGCGGGCCGAGCGGACTATGGCTACACCTTC
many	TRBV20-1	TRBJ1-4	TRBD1	CSARDRGQAEKLFF	TGCAGTGCTAGAGATAGGGGACAGGCCGAAAAACTGTTTTTT
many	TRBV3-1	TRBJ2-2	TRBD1	CASSFGTGGTGELFF	TGTGCCAGCAGCTTCGGGACAGGGGGCACCGGGGAGCTGTTTTTT
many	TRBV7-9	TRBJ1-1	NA	CASRSRQERPTEAFF	TGTGCCAGCAGATCACGACAGGAAAGGCCCACTGAAGCTTTCTTT